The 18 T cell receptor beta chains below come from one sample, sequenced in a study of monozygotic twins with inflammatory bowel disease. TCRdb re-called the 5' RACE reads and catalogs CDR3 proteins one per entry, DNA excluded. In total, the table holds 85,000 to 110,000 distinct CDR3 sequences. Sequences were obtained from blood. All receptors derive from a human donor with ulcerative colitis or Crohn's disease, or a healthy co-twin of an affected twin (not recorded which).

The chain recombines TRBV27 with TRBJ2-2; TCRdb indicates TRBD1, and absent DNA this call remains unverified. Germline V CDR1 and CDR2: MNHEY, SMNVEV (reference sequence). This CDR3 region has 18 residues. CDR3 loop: CASSSPGWGQGTPGELFF.

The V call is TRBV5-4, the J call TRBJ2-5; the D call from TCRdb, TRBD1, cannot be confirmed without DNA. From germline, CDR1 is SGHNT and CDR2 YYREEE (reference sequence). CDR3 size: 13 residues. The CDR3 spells CASSFKGVGTQYF.

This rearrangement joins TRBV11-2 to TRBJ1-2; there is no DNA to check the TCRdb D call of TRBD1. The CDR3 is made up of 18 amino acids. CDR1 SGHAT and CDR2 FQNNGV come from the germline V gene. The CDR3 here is CASSPRGGGDLQGYGYTF.

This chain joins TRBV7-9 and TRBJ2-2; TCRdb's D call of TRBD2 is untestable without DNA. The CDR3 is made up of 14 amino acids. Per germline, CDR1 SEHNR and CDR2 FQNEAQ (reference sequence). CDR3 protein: CASSPSSNTGELFF.

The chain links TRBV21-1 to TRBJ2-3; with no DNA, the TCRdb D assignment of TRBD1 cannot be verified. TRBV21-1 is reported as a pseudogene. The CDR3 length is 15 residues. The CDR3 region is CASSYLRGRPDTQYF.

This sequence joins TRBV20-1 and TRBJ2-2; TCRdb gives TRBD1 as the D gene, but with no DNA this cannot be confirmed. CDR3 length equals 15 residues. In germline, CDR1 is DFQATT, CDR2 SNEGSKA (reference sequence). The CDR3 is CSASAGGLNTGELFF.

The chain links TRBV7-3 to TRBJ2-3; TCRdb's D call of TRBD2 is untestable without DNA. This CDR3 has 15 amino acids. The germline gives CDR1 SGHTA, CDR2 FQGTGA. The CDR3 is CASSPSGGTRDTQYF.

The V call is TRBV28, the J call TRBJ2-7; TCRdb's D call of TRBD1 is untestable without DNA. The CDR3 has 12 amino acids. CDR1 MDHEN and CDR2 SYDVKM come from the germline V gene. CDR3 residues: CASSLRAHEQYF.

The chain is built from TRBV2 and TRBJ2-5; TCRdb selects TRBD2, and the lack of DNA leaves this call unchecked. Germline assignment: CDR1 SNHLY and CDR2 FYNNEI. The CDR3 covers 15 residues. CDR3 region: CASTQMGLAGETQYF.

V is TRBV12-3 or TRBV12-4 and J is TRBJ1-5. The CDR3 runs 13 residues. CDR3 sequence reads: CASSLVGGQPQHF.

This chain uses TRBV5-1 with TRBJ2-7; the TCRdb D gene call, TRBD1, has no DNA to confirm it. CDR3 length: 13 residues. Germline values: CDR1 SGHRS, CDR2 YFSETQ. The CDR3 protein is CASSPGHPGEQYF.

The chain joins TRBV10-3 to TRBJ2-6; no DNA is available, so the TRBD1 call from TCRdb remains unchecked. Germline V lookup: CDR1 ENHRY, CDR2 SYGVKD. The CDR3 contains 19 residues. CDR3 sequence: CAISDPLTGQASGANVLTF.

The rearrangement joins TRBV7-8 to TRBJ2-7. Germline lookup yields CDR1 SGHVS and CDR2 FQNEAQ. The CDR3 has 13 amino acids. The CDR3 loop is CASSETVTYEQYF.

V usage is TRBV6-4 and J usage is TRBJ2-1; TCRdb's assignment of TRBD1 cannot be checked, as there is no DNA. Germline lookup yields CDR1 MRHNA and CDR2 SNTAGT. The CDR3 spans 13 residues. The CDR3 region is CATGTGLGNEQFF.

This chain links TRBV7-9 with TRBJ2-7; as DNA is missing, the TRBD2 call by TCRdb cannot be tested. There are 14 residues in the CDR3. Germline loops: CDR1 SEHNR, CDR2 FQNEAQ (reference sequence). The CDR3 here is CASSSGTSVYEQYF.

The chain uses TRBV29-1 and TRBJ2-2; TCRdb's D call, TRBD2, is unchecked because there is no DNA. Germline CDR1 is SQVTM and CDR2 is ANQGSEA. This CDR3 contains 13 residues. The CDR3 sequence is CSAGRDLTGELFF.

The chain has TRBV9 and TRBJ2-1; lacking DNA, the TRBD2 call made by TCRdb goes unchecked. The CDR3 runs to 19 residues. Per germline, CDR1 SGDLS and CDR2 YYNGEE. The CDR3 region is CASSVVGTSGRSSYNEQFF.

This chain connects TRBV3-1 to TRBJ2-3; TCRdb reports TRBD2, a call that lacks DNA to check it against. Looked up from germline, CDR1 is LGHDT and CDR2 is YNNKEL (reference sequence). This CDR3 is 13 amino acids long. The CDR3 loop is CASRTPGTRAQYF.